Below, 18 T cell receptor beta chains from the same sample are listed, as sequenced in a study of cytomegalovirus exposure and HLA in healthy donors. Repertoires were generated with immunoSEQ multiplex PCR, while TCRdb's copy carries only in-frame clones and drops some. The sample holds 100,000 or so clones, about 85% seen once. Sequenced sample: PBMCs. The source is a man between 18 and 35 years old in good health and CMV-seropositive.

The chain carries TRBV19 and TRBJ1-1; no reliable D call. CDR3 length: 11 residues. Trimming cost V 3 bases and J 10 bases, with 9 bases left between them. In germline, CDR1 is LNHDA, CDR2 SQIVND (reference sequence). The CDR3 DNA reads as TGTGCCAGTAGTATCGTAGGGAGAGCTTTCTTT. It specifies CASSIVGRAFF.

The chain has TRBV30 and TRBJ1-1; 7 bases are shared with TRBD1. There are 12 residues in the CDR3. Germline V CDR1 and CDR2: GTSNPN, SVGIG (reference sequence). CDR3 DNA sequence: TGTGCTTGGGGACAGTGGGAGACTGAAGCTTTCTTT. Protein sequence: CAWGQWETEAFF.

This chain uses TRBV7-2 with TRBJ2-2; TRBD2 aligns across 11 bases. From germline, CDR1 is SGHTA and CDR2 FQGNSA. The CDR3 spans 15 residues. The junction had 6 bases not matched to a gene; V was cut back by 6 bases and J by 6 bases. In DNA, the CDR3 is TGTGCCAGCAGTTTCCTAGCGGGAGGCCCCGGGGAGCTGTTTTTT. Translating it yields CASSFLAGGPGELFF.

The rearrangement uses TRBV6-1 and TRBJ1-5, with D tentatively TRBD1 (6 bases). Germline-derived CDR1 and CDR2 are MNHNS and SASEGT. Trimming pared 1 base from V and 6 bases from J, leaving 13 bases between. The CDR3 has 15 residues. CDR3 coding DNA: TGTGCCAGCAGTGAAGTGGGGCGGGGGCGTCAGCCCCAGCATTTT. This encodes CASSEVGRGRQPQHF.

The V call is TRBV27, the J call TRBJ2-3; 8 positions match TRBD2. The CDR3 has 18 residues. After removal of 6 bases from V and 4 bases from J, the junction contained 18 bases not matched to a gene. Germline V lookup: CDR1 MNHEY, CDR2 SMNVEV (reference sequence). This CDR3 reads CASSSYYVTSGAPDTQYF. The CDR3 nucleotides are TGTGCCAGCAGCAGTTATTATGTTACTAGCGGAGCCCCAGATACGCAGTATTTT.

On this clone: The same CDR3 arises from other DNA sequences in this sample as well. The V gene is TRBV6-1, the J gene TRBJ1-1, with no clear D. The CDR3 runs to 13 residues. Germline V gene lookup returns CDR1 MNHNS and CDR2 SASEGT. V lost 2 bases to trimming and J lost 1 base, with 5 bases between them. The CDR3 loop reads CASSELRNTEAFF. The CDR3 region has the DNA TGTGCCAGCAGTGAACTCAGGAACACTGAAGCTTTCTTT.

This clone appeared a single time. This rearrangement joins TRBV28 to TRBJ2-7, with 7 bases matching TRBD2. CDR1 is MDHEN and CDR2 is SYDVKM in the germline V gene. This CDR3 comprises 15 residues. Trimming took 1 base from V and 2 from J; bases not matched to a gene: 5. CDR3 loop: CASSLSSSGAYEQYF. In DNA, the CDR3 is TGTGCCAGCAGTTTATCCTCTAGCGGTGCCTACGAGCAGTACTTC.

The chain links TRBV4-1 to TRBJ1-1; D possibly corresponds to TRBD1 (6 bases). Germline CDR1 is MGHRA and CDR2 is YSYEKL. The CDR3 length is 13 residues. V was shortened by 10 bases and J by 5 bases, with 17 bases between the two germline ends. The CDR3 sequence is CATLGTGRTEAFF. CDR3 nucleotide sequence: TGCGCCACCCTGGGCACAGGGCGAACTGAAGCTTTCTTT.

This clone is a singleton in its sample. The genes are TRBV9 and TRBJ1-1; the D is unclear. Germline CDR1 and CDR2: SGDLS and YYNGEE. V dropped 4 bases and J dropped 1 base, with 8 bases sitting between them. The CDR3 sequence is 13 residues long. The CDR3 coding sequence is TGTGCCAGCAGCCGTACGGGGAACACTGAAGCTTTCTTT. Encoded protein: CASSRTGNTEAFF.

This chain connects TRBV29-1 to TRBJ2-1; D unclear. The germline V and J ends were trimmed by 1 base and 8 bases, with 15 bases remaining between them. The CDR3 runs 14 residues. Germline V gene lookup returns CDR1 SQVTM and CDR2 ANQGSEA. CDR3 amino acids: CSVEGAQVVDEQFF. The CDR3 nucleotides read TGCAGCGTTGAAGGGGCGCAGGTCGTAGATGAGCAGTTCTTC.

This chain joins TRBV10-3 and TRBJ2-7; 9 nucleotides agree with TRBD1. This CDR3 has 15 amino acids. The germline gives CDR1 ENHRY, CDR2 SYGVKD. V was clipped by 5 bases and J by 2 bases; unmatched bases: 7. The DNA of the CDR3 is TGTGCCATCAGTAAAGCGGGACAGGGAACCTACGAGCAGTACTTC. Its protein product is CAISKAGQGTYEQYF.

This clone was recorded only once. This chain links TRBV5-6 with TRBJ2-1, with D possibly matching TRBD1 (5 bases). Trimming shortened V by 4 bases and J by 3 bases, and 8 bases separated the two germline ends. Germline values: CDR1 SGHDT, CDR2 YYEEEE. The CDR3 runs 13 residues. The CDR3 loop is CASSPDNYNEQFF. CDR3 coding DNA: TGTGCCAGCAGCCCGGACAACTACAATGAGCAGTTCTTC.

This clone came up once. This chain uses TRBV7-7 with TRBJ2-5; TRBD1 aligns across 9 bases. The CDR3 has 17 residues. The V gene's germline CDR1 is SSHAT and CDR2 FNYEAQ (reference sequence). V shed 1 base and J 4 bases; nucleotides not matched to a gene: 10. The CDR3 nucleotides read TGTGCCAGCAGCTTAGTCGCATCGGGACAGGGTAGAGAGACCCAGTACTTC. Residues: CASSLVASGQGRETQYF.

The genes are TRBV28 and TRBJ2-5, with 11 bases lining up with TRBD1. Germline CDR1 and CDR2: MDHEN and SYDVKM. J lost 5 bases, V lost 6 bases, and 8 bases had no gene match. The CDR3 runs to 15 residues. The CDR3: CASSRTGGYVETQYF. The CDR3 coding sequence is TGTGCCAGCAGCCGGACAGGGGGCTATGTGGAGACCCAGTACTTC.

This clone was detected only once. The chain carries TRBV2 and TRBJ2-3; TRBD1 is a possible D gene (5 bases). With 3 bases removed from V and 0 bases from J, the gap between germline ends came to 7 bases. The germline gives CDR1 SNHLY, CDR2 FYNNEI. This CDR3 comprises 14 residues. The CDR3 DNA is TGTGCCAGCAGTGAGGGGCAGAGCACAGATACGCAGTATTTT. This gives the protein CASSEGQSTDTQYF.

V is TRBV2 and J is TRBJ1-5; TRBD1 agrees at 7 bases. V shed 5 bases, J shed 0 bases, and the junction held 4 bases outside the gene matches. The CDR3 sequence is 15 residues long. Germline CDR1 SNHLY, CDR2 FYNNEI. CDR3 region: CASSWDSHSNQPQHF. The CDR3 DNA follows: TGTGCCAGCAGTTGGGACAGTCATAGCAATCAGCCCCAGCATTTT.

The chain links TRBV6-6 to TRBJ2-3, with 11 bases identical to TRBD2. CDR1 and CDR2 (germline): MNHNY, SVGAGI (reference sequence). The CDR3 is 14 amino acids. Trimming removed 5 bases from V and 10 bases from J; junction bases left unmatched: 8. CDR3 sequence (DNA): TGTGCCAGCAGTCCGACTAGCGGGATTTTAGCGCAGTATTTT. Amino acid sequence: CASSPTSGILAQYF.

This clone has a handful of counts. This rearrangement joins TRBV10-3 to TRBJ2-7, with 9 bases fitting TRBD1. Germline assignment: CDR1 ENHRY and CDR2 SYGVKD. Trimming removed 8 bases from V and 4 bases from J; junction bases left unmatched: 6. The CDR3 loop spans 13 amino acids. The CDR3 DNA reads TGTGCCATCGGGGGACAGGGAGCATACGAGCAGTACGTC. It specifies CAIGGQGAYEQYV.